A selection of T cell receptor beta chains follows, all from one sample in a study of blood T cell repertoires in COVID-19. Sequencing was performed with immunoSEQ multiplex PCR; in TCRdb, only in-frame clones are kept and a portion is missing. The sample has some 70,000 clones; roughly 81% are singletons. Sequenced sample: peripheral blood. The source of these receptors is a woman aged 70 to 79 with acute or convalescent COVID-19. Both conserved end residues are part of each CDR3. The D gene is left open where the match is weak. A clone size is listed for some rows: how often the clone was seen (once, few, many), or a class if it is expanded.

j_gene,len,v_gene,d_gene,abundance,CDR3aa,CDR3nt
TRBJ2-7,13,TRBV5-1,TRBD1,-,CASSLGTEYEQYF,TGCGCCAGCAGCCTAGGGACAGAATACGAGCAGTACTTC
TRBJ2-1,13,TRBV2,-,-,CASSEPGSGEQFF,TGTGCCAGCAGTGAACCCGGTAGTGGTGAGCAGTTCTTC
TRBJ2-5,15,TRBV5-1,-,-,CASSGVLGPSETQYF,TGCGCCAGCAGCGGCGTACTGGGGCCATCAGAGACCCAGTACTTC
TRBJ1-1,15,TRBV28,-,-,CASRTAGSGGTEAFF,TGTGCCAGCAGGACAGCAGGGTCAGGTGGCACTGAAGCTTTCTTT
TRBJ1-6,16,TRBV28,-,-,CASSLYGVSYNSPLHF,TGTGCCAGCAGTTTATACGGGGTTTCCTATAATTCACCCCTCCACTTT
TRBJ2-3,16,TRBV6-4,TRBD2,-,CASSPRGSGTVDTQYF,TGTGCCAGCAGTCCCCGGGGTAGCGGGACTGTAGATACGCAGTATTTT
TRBJ2-1,15,TRBV28,TRBD1,-,CASSSDRGLSNEQFF,TGTGCCAGCAGTTCAGACAGGGGTCTGAGCAATGAGCAGTTCTTC
TRBJ2-5,15,TRBV28,TRBD2,-,CASSGGLAGGGAQYF,TGTGCCAGCAGTGGGGGACTAGCGGGAGGAGGGGCCCAGTACTTC
TRBJ1-2,16,TRBV5-1,-,-,CASSSSIQGSPYGYTF,TGCGCCAGCAGCTCCAGTATACAGGGATCTCCCTATGGCTACACCTTC
TRBJ1-1,13,TRBV29-1,TRBD1,once,CSALDRPNTEAFF,TGCAGCGCACTGGACAGGCCGAACACTGAAGCTTTCTTT
TRBJ2-7,15,TRBV7-9,-,-,CASHDLRQRIYEQYF,TGTGCCAGCCACGATCTTCGGCAGAGGATCTACGAGCAGTACTTC
TRBJ2-5,15,TRBV7-9,-,-,CASSSGFALQETQYF,TGTGCCAGCAGCTCCGGGTTTGCCCTCCAAGAGACCCAGTACTTC
TRBJ2-4,11,TRBV6-4,TRBD1,-,CASTADRGQYF,TGTGCCAGCACCGCGGACAGGGGACAGTACTTC
TRBJ2-7,13,TRBV11-3,-,-,CASSRTRTSEQYF,TGTGCCAGCAGCCGGACACGTACCTCTGAGCAGTACTTC
TRBJ2-1,17,TRBV28,-,few,CASSYGQGPSGNNEQFF,TGTGCCAGCAGTTATGGACAGGGGCCTAGCGGGAACAATGAGCAGTTCTTC
TRBJ2-3,15,TRBV5-1,TRBD2,-,CASRFSGSNGDTQYF,TGCGCCAGCAGATTTAGCGGGAGTAATGGGGATACGCAGTATTTT
TRBJ2-1,15,TRBV4-2,-,few,CASSQPTGVYNEQFF,TGTGCCAGCAGCCAGCCCACCGGGGTTTACAATGAGCAGTTCTTC
TRBJ1-5,15,TRBV9,TRBD1,few,CASSVGQGQGQPQHF,TGTGCCAGCAGCGTTGGACAGGGTCAAGGTCAGCCCCAGCATTTT
TRBJ1-5,16,TRBV11-2,-,-,CASSLGAGAPERTQHF,TGTGCCAGCAGCTTGGGGGCGGGGGCCCCTGAGAGGACCCAGCATTTT
TRBJ2-7,15,TRBV19,TRBD1,-,CASSIGTGGRYEQYF,TGTGCCAGTAGTATAGGGACAGGCGGAAGGTACGAGCAGTACTTC
TRBJ2-7,14,TRBV7-3,TRBD2,-,CASSLRASGYEQYF,TGTGCCAGCAGCCTTAGGGCTAGCGGCTACGAGCAGTACTTC
TRBJ1-2,12,TRBV5-4,-,-,CASTSSLRGYTF,TGTGCCAGCACCTCCTCCTTACGGGGCTACACCTTC
TRBJ2-7,12,TRBV27,-,-,CASSASSYEQYF,TGTGCCAGCAGTGCGAGCTCCTACGAGCAGTACTTC
TRBJ2-7,14,TRBV3-1/TRBV3-2,TRBD2,once,CASSPGGGVYEQYF,TGTGCCAGCAGCCCTGGCGGGGGGGTGTACGAGCAGTACTTC
TRBJ1-4,15,TRBV5-1,-,-,CASSPEGGAGEKLFF,TGCGCCAGCAGTCCGGAAGGGGGGGCAGGTGAAAAACTGTTTTTT
TRBJ2-1,16,TRBV5-4,TRBD2,-,CASSPGLAGVGNEQFF,TGTGCCAGCAGCCCTGGACTAGCGGGAGTAGGGAATGAGCAGTTCTTC
TRBJ2-3,14,TRBV18,-,-,CASSQRTREDTQYF,TGTGCCAGCTCACAACGAACACGGGAAGATACGCAGTATTTT
TRBJ2-7,16,TRBV10-3,TRBD1,few,CAISESGHRGSYEQYF,TGTGCCATCAGTGAGTCCGGGCACAGGGGTTCGTACGAGCAGTACTTC
TRBJ2-1,17,TRBV5-6,-,-,CASSIGQRQSFTNEQFF,TGTGCCAGCAGCATTGGACAGCGGCAAAGCTTTACCAATGAGCAGTTCTTC
TRBJ1-2,14,TRBV28,-,-,CASRSERRNYGYTF,TGTGCCAGCAGAAGCGAGAGGAGGAACTATGGCTACACCTTC
TRBJ2-1,15,TRBV7-8,TRBD2,-,CASSLVPSGYNEQFF,TGTGCCAGCAGCTTAGTCCCTAGCGGATACAATGAGCAGTTCTTC
TRBJ2-5,16,TRBV2,TRBD2,once,CASRLTSGSPGETQYF,TGTGCCAGCAGGCTGACTAGCGGGAGCCCTGGGGAGACCCAGTACTTC
TRBJ2-5,18,TRBV28,TRBD2,-,CASNRGISLAGGRETQYF,TGTGCCAGCAACCGTGGCATCTCACTAGCGGGAGGTCGAGAGACCCAGTACTTC
TRBJ1-2,12,TRBV6-5,-,-,CASRSDSYGYTF,TGTGCCAGCAGATCTGACAGCTATGGCTACACCTTC
TRBJ2-1,13,TRBV7-2,-,-,CASSLKAGNEQFF,TGTGCCAGCAGCTTAAAGGCGGGTAACGAGCAGTTCTTC
TRBJ2-7,16,TRBV3-1/TRBV3-2,TRBD2,-,CASSQDLAGARYEQYF,TGTGCCAGCAGCCAAGATCTAGCGGGAGCCCGCTACGAGCAGTACTTC
TRBJ2-7,14,TRBV4-2,TRBD2,-,CASSWGGGSYEQYF,TGTGCCAGCAGCTGGGGAGGCGGGAGCTACGAGCAGTACTTC
TRBJ2-1,14,TRBV6-5,-,few,CASTEAGHDNEQFF,TGTGCCAGCACCGAGGCGGGTCACGACAATGAGCAGTTCTTC
TRBJ2-7,15,TRBV5-5,TRBD2,-,CASSSRSGSSYEQYF,TGTGCCAGCAGTTCGAGAAGCGGGAGCTCCTACGAGCAGTACTTC
TRBJ2-3,15,TRBV19,TRBD2,-,CASSILAGVGDTQYF,TGTGCCAGTAGTATTCTAGCGGGAGTAGGAGATACGCAGTATTTT
TRBJ2-1,11,TRBV20-1,-,-,CSAREYNEQFF,TGCAGTGCTCGGGAGTACAATGAGCAGTTCTTC
TRBJ2-2,16,TRBV10-2,TRBD2,-,CASSYLAGVRTGELFF,TGCGCCAGCAGTTACTTAGCGGGAGTGAGGACCGGGGAGCTGTTTTTT
TRBJ2-6,18,TRBV9,TRBD1,-,CASSARDREYSGANVLTF,TGTGCCAGCAGCGCCCGGGACAGGGAATACTCTGGGGCCAACGTCCTGACTTTC
TRBJ2-7,14,TRBV4-1,TRBD2,-,CASSQGGGGYEQYF,TGCGCCAGCAGCCAAGGGGGCGGGGGCTACGAGCAGTACTTC
TRBJ1-2,11,TRBV6-5,-,-,CASSYGDGYTF,TGTGCCAGCAGTTACGGAGACGGCTACACCTTC
TRBJ2-7,16,TRBV5-1,TRBD2,-,CASSPGLAGGLHEQYF,TGCGCCAGCAGCCCGGGACTAGCGGGAGGGCTGCACGAGCAGTACTTC
TRBJ2-7,19,TRBV28,TRBD2,-,CASRDQLGTSGRRWDEQYF,TGTGCCAGCCGCGACCAATTAGGGACTAGCGGGAGAAGGTGGGATGAGCAGTACTTC
TRBJ2-4,15,TRBV10-3,-,-,CAISDSPVAKNIQYF,TGTGCCATCAGTGATTCTCCCGTAGCCAAAAACATTCAGTACTTC
TRBJ2-5,15,TRBV7-9,-,-,CASSRLGGDKETQYF,TGTGCCAGCAGCCGACTGGGGGGGGACAAAGAGACCCAGTACTTC
TRBJ2-1,14,TRBV5-1,-,-,CASSLRERINEQFF,TGCGCCAGCAGCTTGCGGGAGAGGATCAATGAGCAGTTCTTC
TRBJ1-2,16,TRBV2,-,-,CASSPNTRGVYYGYTF,TGTGCCAGCAGTCCGAATACCCGCGGCGTCTACTATGGCTACACCTTC